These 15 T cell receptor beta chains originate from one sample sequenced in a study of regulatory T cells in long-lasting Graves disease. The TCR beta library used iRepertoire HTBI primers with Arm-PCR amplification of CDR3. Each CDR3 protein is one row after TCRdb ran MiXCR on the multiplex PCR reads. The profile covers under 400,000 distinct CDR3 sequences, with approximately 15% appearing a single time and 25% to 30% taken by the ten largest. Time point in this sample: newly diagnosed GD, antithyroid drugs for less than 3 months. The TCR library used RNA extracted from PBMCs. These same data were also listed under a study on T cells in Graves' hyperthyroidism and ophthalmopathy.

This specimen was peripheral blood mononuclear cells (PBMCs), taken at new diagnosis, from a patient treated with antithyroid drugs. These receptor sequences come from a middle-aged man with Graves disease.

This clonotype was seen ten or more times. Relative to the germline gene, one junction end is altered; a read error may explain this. The CDR3 protein is CASTLGFSFYEQYF. CDR3 nucleotide sequence: TGTGCCAGCACCTTAGGTTTCAGTTTCTACGAGCAGTACTTC. The chain has TRBV7-2 and TRBJ2-7; D ambiguous. Germline values: CDR1 SGHTA, CDR2 FQGNSA. There are 14 residues in the CDR3.

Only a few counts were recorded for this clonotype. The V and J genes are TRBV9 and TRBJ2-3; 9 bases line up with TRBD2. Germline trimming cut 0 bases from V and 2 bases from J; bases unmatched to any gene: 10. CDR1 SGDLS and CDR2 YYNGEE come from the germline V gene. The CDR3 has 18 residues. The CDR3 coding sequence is TGTGCCAGCAGCGTAGGGGGCCAGCGGGGGGACTCCACAGATACGCAGTATTTT. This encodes CASSVGGQRGDSTDTQYF.

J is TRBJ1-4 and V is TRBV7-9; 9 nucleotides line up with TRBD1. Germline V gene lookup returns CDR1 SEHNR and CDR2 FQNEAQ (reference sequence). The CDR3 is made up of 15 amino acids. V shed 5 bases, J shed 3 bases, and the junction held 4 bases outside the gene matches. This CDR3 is CASSPGTGPNEKLFF. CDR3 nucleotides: TGTGCCAGCAGCCCCGGGACAGGGCCTAATGAAAAACTGTTTTTT.

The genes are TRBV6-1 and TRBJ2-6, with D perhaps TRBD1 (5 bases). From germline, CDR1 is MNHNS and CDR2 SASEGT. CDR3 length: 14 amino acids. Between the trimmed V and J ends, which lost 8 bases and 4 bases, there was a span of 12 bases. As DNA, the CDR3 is TGTGCCAGCCTCAGGGTGAAAGGGGCCAACGTCCTGACTTTC. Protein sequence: CASLRVKGANVLTF.

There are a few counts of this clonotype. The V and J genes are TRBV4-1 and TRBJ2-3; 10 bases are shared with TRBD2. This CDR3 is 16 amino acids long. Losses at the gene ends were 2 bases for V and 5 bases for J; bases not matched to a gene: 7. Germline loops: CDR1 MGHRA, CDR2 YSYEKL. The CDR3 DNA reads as TGCGCCAGCAGCCAACGAGAGCGGGGGGGGAAAGATACGCAGTATTTT. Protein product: CASSQRERGGKDTQYF.

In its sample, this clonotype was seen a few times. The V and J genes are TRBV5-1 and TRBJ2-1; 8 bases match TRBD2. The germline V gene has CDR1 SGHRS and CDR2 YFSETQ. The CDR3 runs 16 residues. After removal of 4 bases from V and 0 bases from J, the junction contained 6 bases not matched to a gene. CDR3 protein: CASSPRGGLSYNEQFF. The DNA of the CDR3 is TGCGCCAGCAGCCCCCGGGGGGGTCTCTCCTACAATGAGCAGTTCTTC.

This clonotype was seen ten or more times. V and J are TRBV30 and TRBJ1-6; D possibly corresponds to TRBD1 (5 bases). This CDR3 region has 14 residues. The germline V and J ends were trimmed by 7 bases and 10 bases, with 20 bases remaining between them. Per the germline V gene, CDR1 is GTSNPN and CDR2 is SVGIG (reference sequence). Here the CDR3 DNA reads TGTGCCTACTCAGGGTGGGTAGGGAGATCACCCCTCCACTTT. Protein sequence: CAYSGWVGRSPLHF.

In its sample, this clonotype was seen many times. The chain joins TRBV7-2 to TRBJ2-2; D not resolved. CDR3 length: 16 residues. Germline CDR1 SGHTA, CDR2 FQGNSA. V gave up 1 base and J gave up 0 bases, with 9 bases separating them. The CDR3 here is CASSLVSGANTGELFF. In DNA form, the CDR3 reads TGTGCCAGCAGCTTAGTTTCTGGGGCGAACACCGGGGAGCTGTTTTTT.

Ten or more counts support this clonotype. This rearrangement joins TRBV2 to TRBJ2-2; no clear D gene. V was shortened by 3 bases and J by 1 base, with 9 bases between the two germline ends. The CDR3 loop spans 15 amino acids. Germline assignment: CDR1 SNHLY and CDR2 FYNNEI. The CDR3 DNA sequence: TGTGCCAGCAGTGACCGACTCATGAACACCGGGGAGCTGTTTTTT. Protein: CASSDRLMNTGELFF.

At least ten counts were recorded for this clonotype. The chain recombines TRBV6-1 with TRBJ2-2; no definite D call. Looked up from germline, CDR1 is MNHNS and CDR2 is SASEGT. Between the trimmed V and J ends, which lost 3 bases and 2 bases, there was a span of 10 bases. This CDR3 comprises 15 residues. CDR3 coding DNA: TGTGCCAGCAGTGAGTTTCAGAGTAACACCGGGGAGCTGTTTTTT. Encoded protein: CASSEFQSNTGELFF.

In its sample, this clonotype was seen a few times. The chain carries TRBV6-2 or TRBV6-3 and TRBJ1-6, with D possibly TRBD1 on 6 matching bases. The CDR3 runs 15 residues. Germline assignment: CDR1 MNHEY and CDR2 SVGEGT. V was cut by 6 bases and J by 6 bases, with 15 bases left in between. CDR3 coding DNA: TGTGCCAGCAGCCAAACCGGGACATTTAATTCACCCCTCCACTTT. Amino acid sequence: CASSQTGTFNSPLHF.

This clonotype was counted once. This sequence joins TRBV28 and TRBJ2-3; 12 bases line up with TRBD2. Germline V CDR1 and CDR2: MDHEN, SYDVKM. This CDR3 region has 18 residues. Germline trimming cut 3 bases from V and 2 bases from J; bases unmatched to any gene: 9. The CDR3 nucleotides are TGTGCCAGCAGTTTCCGATTTGGACTAGCGGGGAACACAGATACGCAGTATTTT. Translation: CASSFRFGLAGNTDTQYF.

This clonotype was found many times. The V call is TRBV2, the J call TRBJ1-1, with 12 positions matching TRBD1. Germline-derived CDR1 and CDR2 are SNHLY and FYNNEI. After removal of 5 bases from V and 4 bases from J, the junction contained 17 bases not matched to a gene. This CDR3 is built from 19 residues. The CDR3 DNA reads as TGTGCCAGCAGTCGACCTCGCCCGGGACAGGGGGCGATGGGCACTGAAGCTTTCTTT. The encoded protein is CASSRPRPGQGAMGTEAFF.

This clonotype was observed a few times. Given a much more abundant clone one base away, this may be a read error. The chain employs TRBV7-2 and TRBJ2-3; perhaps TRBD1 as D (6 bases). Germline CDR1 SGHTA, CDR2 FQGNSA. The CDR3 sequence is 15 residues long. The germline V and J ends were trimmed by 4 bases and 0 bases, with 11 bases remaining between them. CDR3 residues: CASSSGTQSTDTQYF. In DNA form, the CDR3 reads TGTGCCAGCAGCTCCGGGACACAGAGCACAGATACGCAGTATTTT.

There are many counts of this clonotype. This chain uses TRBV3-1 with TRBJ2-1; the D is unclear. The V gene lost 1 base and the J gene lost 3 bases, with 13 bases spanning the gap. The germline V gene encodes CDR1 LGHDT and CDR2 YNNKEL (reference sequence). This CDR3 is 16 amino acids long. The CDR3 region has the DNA TGTGCCAGCAGCCAAGGGCCCGACAACCGCTACAATGAGCAGTTCTTC. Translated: CASSQGPDNRYNEQFF.